This T cell receptor (beta chain) was recorded in a study of T cells in Graves' hyperthyroidism and ophthalmopathy. Study overall: Peripheral blood was secured at the point of initial diagnosis, before any treatment.

This clonotype appeared a few times. Germline V gene sequence: CDR1 MNHEY, CDR2 SVGEGT. V was trimmed by 2 bases and J by 6 bases, leaving 11 bases between them. The CDR3 length is 14 residues. RNA transcripts provided the source from which TCR beta CDR3 regions were amplified. RT-PCR in the first round (using the HTBI primer set) targeted the TCR CDR3. TCRdb used MiXCR to reprocess the multiplex PCR reads, holding one entry per CDR3 protein. This table holds a few hundred thousand distinct CDR3 sequences, over 15% found once. The sequenced material came from blood. This TCR derives from a woman between 18 and 29 years old with Graves' ophthalmopathy. This chain joins TRBV6-2 or TRBV6-3 and TRBJ1-5; no clear D. This CDR3 is CASSYGTNSQPQHF. CDR3 in DNA: TGTGCCAGCAGTTACGGTACCAATTCTCAGCCCCAGCATTTT.